The 18 T cell receptor beta chains in this list originate from one sample, sequenced in a study of T cells in Graves' hyperthyroidism and ophthalmopathy. Amplified TCR beta CDR3 regions derived from RNA transcripts. Carried out on the TCR CDR3, a first-round RT-PCR used the HTBI primer set. TCRdb passed the multiplex PCR reads through MiXCR, listing each CDR3 protein once. Of about half a million distinct CDR3 sequences in the sample, around 20% were seen once. Sequenced material: blood. All receptors come from a man aged 40-50 years with Graves' ophthalmopathy.

This clonotype has only a few counts. V is TRBV7-6 and J is TRBJ1-3; D unresolved. The V end was cut by 1 base, the J end by 8 bases, with 9 bases between. Per the germline V gene, CDR1 is SGHVS and CDR2 is FNYEAQ. CDR3 size: 13 residues. DNA of the CDR3: TGTGCCAGCAGCTTAGGGCGCGATGACACCATATATTTT. It translates to CASSLGRDDTIYF.

This clonotype was found many times. This chain joins TRBV28 and TRBJ2-5; TRBD2 aligns across 11 bases. Germline values: CDR1 MDHEN, CDR2 SYDVKM. With V trimmed by 5 bases and J by 5 bases, 13 bases remained unmatched. The CDR3 has 17 amino acids. The CDR3 DNA is TGTGCCAGCAGTACACGACTAGCGGGATCCTTCGGGGAGACCCAGTACTTC. It encodes CASSTRLAGSFGETQYF. The whole variable domain, filled in from reference TRBV28 and TRBJ2-5, reads DVKVTQSSRYLVKRTGEKVFLECVQDMDHENMFWYRQDPGLGLRLIYFSYDVKMKEKGDIPEGYSVSREKKERFSLILESASTNQTSMYLCASSTRLAGSFGETQYFGPGTRLLVL.

This clonotype appeared a few times. J is TRBJ2-2 and V is TRBV28; D unclear. Trimming shortened V by 2 bases and J by 2 bases, and 6 bases separated the two germline ends. The germline V gene encodes CDR1 MDHEN and CDR2 SYDVKM. The CDR3 runs 14 residues. This chain's CDR3 is CASSLELNTGELFF. The CDR3 nucleotides are TGTGCCAGCAGTTTAGAGTTAAACACCGGGGAGCTGTTTTTT. Based on the CDR3 plus reference TRBV28 and TRBJ2-2, the full variable domain is DVKVTQSSRYLVKRTGEKVFLECVQDMDHENMFWYRQDPGLGLRLIYFSYDVKMKEKGDIPEGYSVSREKKERFSLILESASTNQTSMYLCASSLELNTGELFFGEGSRLTVL.

This clonotype was recorded a few times. The chain combines TRBV2 with TRBJ2-5; D is unclear. Looked up from germline, CDR1 is SNHLY and CDR2 is FYNNEI. V shed 4 bases and J shed 0 bases, with 6 bases lying between them. The CDR3 loop spans 13 amino acids. CDR3 DNA: TGTGCCAGCAGTGGCCGTGACCAAGAGACCCAGTACTTC. Residues: CASSGRDQETQYF.

This clonotype has more than one count but fewer than ten. The J gene is TRBJ2-5, the V gene TRBV6-1; unclear D gene. The length of the CDR3 is 14 residues. CDR1 and CDR2 (germline): MNHNS, SASEGT. V lost 5 bases and J 5 bases, leaving 15 bases between the germline ends. CDR3 protein: CASSRHGLRETQYF. The CDR3 bases are TGTGCCAGCAGTCGACACGGTCTAAGGGAGACCCAGTACTTC.

This chain joins TRBV12-3 or TRBV12-4 and TRBJ2-1; 14 bases map to TRBD2. This CDR3 is built from 15 residues. Unmatched junction bases numbered 7, after V lost 6 bases and J lost 9 bases. The DNA for the CDR3 is TGTGCCAGCAGACCGGGACTAGCGGGAGCAGGTGAGCAGTTCTTC. It translates to CASRPGLAGAGEQFF.

This clonotype was detected ten times or more. The DNA of the CDR3 is TGTGCCAGCAGCATACAGGGGAACACTGAAGCTTTCTTT. It encodes CASSIQGNTEAFF. The genes are TRBV2 and TRBJ1-1; possible D gene TRBD1, 6 bases. The CDR3 sequence is 13 residues long. Trimming took 6 bases from V and 1 from J, leaving 9 bases between them. The germline V gene encodes CDR1 SNHLY and CDR2 FYNNEI.

This clonotype was seen repeatedly, ten times or more. The chain links TRBV20-1 to TRBJ2-1; weak D call: TRBD2 (6 bases). The germline V gene encodes CDR1 DFQATT and CDR2 SNEGSKA (reference sequence). This CDR3 has 16 residues. V lost 1 base and J lost 3, with 16 bases in between. CDR3 sequence: CSARGVLATIYNEQFF. As DNA, the CDR3 is TGCAGTGCTAGAGGGGTACTAGCAACGATCTACAATGAGCAGTTCTTC.

This CDR3 reads CASSVDLLAKQFF. As DNA, the CDR3 is TGTGCCAGCAGCGTAGATCTACTAGCAAAGCAGTTCTTC. The gene calls are TRBV9 and TRBJ2-1; D perhaps matches TRBD2 (6 bases). From germline, CDR1 is SGDLS and CDR2 YYNGEE. There are 13 residues in the CDR3. V was pared by 0 bases and J by 11 bases, with 12 bases between.

This chain uses TRBV2 with TRBJ1-2; maybe TRBD1 (5 bases). The germline V and J ends were trimmed by 6 bases and 4 bases, with 21 bases remaining between them. The CDR3 has 16 residues. Germline V gene data show CDR1 as SNHLY and CDR2 as FYNNEI. Written as DNA, the CDR3 is TGTGCCAGCAGCGACGTCCTTTCAGGGTTGGGCTATGGCTACACCTTC. This translates into CASSDVLSGLGYGYTF. Together with reference TRBV2 and TRBJ1-2, the CDR3 gives the full variable domain: EPEVTQTPSHQVTQMGQEVILRCVPISNHLYFYWYRQILGQKVEFLVSFYNNEISEKSEIFDDQFSVERPDGSNFTLKIRSTKLEDSAMYFCASSDVLSGLGYGYTFGSGTRLTVV.

J is TRBJ2-1 and V is TRBV12-3 or TRBV12-4; 11 bases line up with TRBD2. Trimming cost V 6 bases and J 6 bases; bases outside gene matches: 4. The CDR3 totals 14 residues. The CDR3 DNA is TGTGCCAGCAGGATAACTAGCGGGGGCAATGAGCAGTTCTTC. Translating gives CASRITSGGNEQFF.

This chain links TRBV6-2 or TRBV6-3 with TRBJ1-1, with TRBD1 as a possible D gene (5 bases). CDR3 length: 13 amino acids. Germline lookup yields CDR1 MNHEY and CDR2 SVGEGT. V dropped 2 bases and J dropped 5 bases, with 9 bases sitting between them. The CDR3 is CASSYTGVTEAFF. The CDR3 DNA is TGTGCCAGCAGTTACACGGGGGTGACTGAAGCTTTCTTT.

A few counts support this clonotype. This chain links TRBV7-6 with TRBJ2-3; the D is unclear. Trimming cost V 2 bases and J 4 bases, with 7 bases left between them. CDR1 SGHVS and CDR2 FNYEAQ come from the germline V gene. The CDR3 covers 13 residues. This CDR3 reads CASSLSFADTQYF. The CDR3 coding sequence is TGTGCCAGCAGCTTATCTTTCGCAGATACGCAGTATTTT.

The V and J genes are TRBV7-6 and TRBJ2-7, with a possible D match to TRBD1 (6 bases). V lost 1 base and J 6 bases, leaving 10 bases between the germline ends. The germline CDR1 and CDR2 sequences are SGHVS and FNYEAQ. The CDR3 is 13 residues long. CDR3 sequence: CASSLDGQREQYF. The DNA for the CDR3 is TGTGCCAGCAGCTTAGACGGACAGCGCGAGCAGTACTTC.

This clonotype was detected many times. The V and J genes are TRBV2 and TRBJ2-2; 9 bases agree with TRBD2. Trimming took 2 bases from V and 7 from J; bases not matched to a gene: 8. This CDR3 contains 16 residues. The germline CDR1 and CDR2 sequences are SNHLY and FYNNEI. The CDR3 DNA reads as TGTGCCAGCAGTGAAACGCGCGGGGGGGCTGGCGGGGAGCTGTTTTTT. It translates to CASSETRGGAGGELFF.

The rearrangement joins TRBV4-1 to TRBJ2-5; D not resolved. Germline V gene data show CDR1 as MGHRA and CDR2 as YSYEKL. Trimming took 0 bases from V and 5 from J, leaving 13 bases between them. This CDR3 spans 15 amino acids. The CDR3 bases are TGCGCCAGCAGCCAAGATGAAGGTACTGGGGAGACCCAGTACTTC. It translates to CASSQDEGTGETQYF.

This clonotype was recorded a few times. As DNA, the CDR3 is TGTGCCAGCAGTTTACCGACTAGCGGGAGGGATACGCAGTATTTT. Protein sequence: CASSLPTSGRDTQYF. The chain links TRBV27 to TRBJ2-3, with 13 bases fitting TRBD2. The germline CDR1 and CDR2 sequences are MNHEY and SMNVEV (reference sequence). CDR3 length: 15 amino acids. The V gene end was trimmed by 2 bases and the J gene end by 6 bases; junction bases not matched to a gene: 2.

This clonotype was recorded a few times. The CDR3 DNA reads TGTGCCAGCAGTGAAGAGGCCGCCCCTCGCGAGCAGTACTTC. Protein sequence: CASSEEAAPREQYF. The rearrangement uses TRBV6-1 and TRBJ2-7, with D unclear. The CDR3 totals 14 residues. Germline values: CDR1 MNHNS, CDR2 SASEGT. Trimming took 1 base from V and 6 from J, leaving 13 bases between them.